This TCR beta chain was sequenced in a study of blood T cell repertoires in COVID-19. Germline CDR1 reads SGHDT; CDR2 reads YYEEEE. This CDR3 contains 11 residues. Trimming took 3 bases from V and 3 from J, leaving 3 bases between them. The protocol was immunoSEQ multiplex PCR, while the TCRdb copy is restricted to in-frame clones and leaves out a portion. The sample lists 60,000 to 90,000 clones; around 83% were seen once. The material sequenced was peripheral blood. The sequence derives from a man aged 50-60 years with acute or convalescent COVID-19. V gene TRBV5-6 combines with J gene TRBJ1-2, with unresolved D. The CDR3, as DNA: TGTGCCAGCAGCTCCTACTATGGCTACACCTTC. Encoded protein: CASSSYYGYTF.